This TCR beta chain derives from a study of identical twins. The study's findings and limits: Carriage of fewer insertions was seen in abundant cord blood beta clonotypes, whereas memory repertoires showed none. The study based its conclusions on cross-sectional statistical analysis and did not follow the same donors. Models underpredicted monozygotic twin sharing of out-of-frame TCR alpha.

Carrying unique molecular identifiers, the cDNA also gained a universal primer site through template switching. One entry per CDR3 protein, called by TCRdb with MiXCR from the 5' RACE reads. The profile shows about 210,000 distinct CDR3 sequences, over 8% of them singletons. Comments on this clonotype: Its cognate antigen is unknown.

The germline V and J ends were trimmed by 5 bases and 6 bases, with 17 bases remaining between them. Germline CDR1 reads SEHNR; CDR2 reads FQNEAQ (reference sequence). The length of the CDR3 is 14 residues. The clonotype was recovered from a woman aged 18-29 years in good health. The source material was memory (CD45RO+) T cells sorted from blood. The chain couples TRBV7-9 to TRBJ2-7; D possibly corresponds to TRBD2 (5 bases). CDR3 amino acids: CASSQSGVEGEQYF. CDR3 in DNA: TGTGCCAGCAGCCAATCCGGGGTCGAGGGCGAGCAGTACTTC.